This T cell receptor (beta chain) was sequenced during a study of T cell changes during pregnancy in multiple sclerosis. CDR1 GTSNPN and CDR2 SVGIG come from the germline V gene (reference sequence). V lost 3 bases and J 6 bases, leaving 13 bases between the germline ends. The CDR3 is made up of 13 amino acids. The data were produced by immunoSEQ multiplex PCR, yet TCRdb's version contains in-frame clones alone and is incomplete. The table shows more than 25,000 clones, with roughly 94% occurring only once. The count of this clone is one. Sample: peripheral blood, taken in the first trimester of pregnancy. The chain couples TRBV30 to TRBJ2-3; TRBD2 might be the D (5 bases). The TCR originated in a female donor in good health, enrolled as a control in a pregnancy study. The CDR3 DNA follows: TGTGCCTGGAGCCAAAGAGAGCGGGATACGCAGTATTTT. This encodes CAWSQRERDTQYF.